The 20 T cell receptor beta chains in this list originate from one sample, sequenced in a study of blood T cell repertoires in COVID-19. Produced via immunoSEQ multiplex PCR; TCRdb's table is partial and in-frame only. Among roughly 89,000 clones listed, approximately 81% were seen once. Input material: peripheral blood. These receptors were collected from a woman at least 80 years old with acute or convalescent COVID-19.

DNA for the CDR3: TGTGCCATCAGTGGGACAGGCGCTAACTATGGCTACACCTTC. Amino acids: CAISGTGANYGYTF. V usage is TRBV10-3 and J usage is TRBJ1-2, with TRBD1 identical over 7 bases. Looked up from germline, CDR1 is ENHRY and CDR2 is SYGVKD. Unmatched junction bases numbered 2, after V lost 4 bases and J lost 0 bases. The CDR3 totals 14 residues.

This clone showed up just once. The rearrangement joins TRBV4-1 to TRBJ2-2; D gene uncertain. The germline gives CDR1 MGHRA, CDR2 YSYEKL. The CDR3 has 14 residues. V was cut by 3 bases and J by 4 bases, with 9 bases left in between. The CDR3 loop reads CASSHTYSTGELFF. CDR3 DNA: TGCGCCAGCAGCCATACCTACAGCACCGGGGAGCTGTTTTTT.

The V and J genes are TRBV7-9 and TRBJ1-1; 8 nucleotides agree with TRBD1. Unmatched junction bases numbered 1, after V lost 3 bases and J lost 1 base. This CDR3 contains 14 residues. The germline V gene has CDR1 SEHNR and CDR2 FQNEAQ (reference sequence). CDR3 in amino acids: CASSFDRGNTEAFF. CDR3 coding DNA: TGTGCCAGCAGCTTCGACAGGGGGAACACTGAAGCTTTCTTT.

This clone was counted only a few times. CDR3 sequence: CASSYGGGWSNQPQHF. In DNA form, the CDR3 reads TGTGCCAGCAGTTACGGCGGGGGGTGGAGCAATCAGCCCCAGCATTTT. This chain links TRBV6-2 or TRBV6-3 with TRBJ1-5; possibly TRBD1 for D (5 bases). V shed 2 bases and J shed 1 base, with 12 bases lying between them. Germline V CDR1 and CDR2: MNHEY, SVGEGT. The CDR3 runs 16 residues.

CDR3 coding DNA: TGCGCCAGCAGTGAGCGGGGAGGCACTGAAGCTTTCTTT. This sequence encodes CASSERGGTEAFF. The chain recombines TRBV10-2 with TRBJ1-1; D is unresolved. Trimming removed 2 bases from V and 4 bases from J, with 8 bases in between. The CDR3 sequence is 13 residues long. The germline V gene encodes CDR1 WSHSY and CDR2 SAAADI.

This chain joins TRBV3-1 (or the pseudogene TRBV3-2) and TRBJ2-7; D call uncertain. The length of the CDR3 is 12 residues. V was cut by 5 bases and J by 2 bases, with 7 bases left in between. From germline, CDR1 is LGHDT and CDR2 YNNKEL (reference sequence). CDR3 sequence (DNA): TGTGCCAGCAGCGGAGCCGCCTACGAGCAGTACTTC. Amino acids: CASSGAAYEQYF.

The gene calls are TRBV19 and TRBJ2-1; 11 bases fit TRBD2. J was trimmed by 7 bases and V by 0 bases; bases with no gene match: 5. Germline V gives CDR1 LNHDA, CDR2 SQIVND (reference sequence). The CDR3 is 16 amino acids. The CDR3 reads CASSIESSGGTNEQFF. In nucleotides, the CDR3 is TGTGCCAGTAGTATAGAATCTAGCGGGGGGACAAATGAGCAGTTCTTC. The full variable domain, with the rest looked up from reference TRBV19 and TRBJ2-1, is DGGITQSPKYLFRKEGQNVTLSCEQNLNHDAMYWYRQDPGQGLRLIYYSQIVNDFQKGDIAEGYSVSREKKESFPLTVTSAQKNPTAFYLCASSIESSGGTNEQFFGPGTRLTVL.

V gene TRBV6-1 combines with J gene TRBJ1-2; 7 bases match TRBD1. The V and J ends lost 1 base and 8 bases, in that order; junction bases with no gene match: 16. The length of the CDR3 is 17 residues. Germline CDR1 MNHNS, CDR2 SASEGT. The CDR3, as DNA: TGTGCCAGCAGTGAAGTAGGGGACAGAGACCCTCAACCGGGCTACACCTTC. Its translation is CASSEVGDRDPQPGYTF.

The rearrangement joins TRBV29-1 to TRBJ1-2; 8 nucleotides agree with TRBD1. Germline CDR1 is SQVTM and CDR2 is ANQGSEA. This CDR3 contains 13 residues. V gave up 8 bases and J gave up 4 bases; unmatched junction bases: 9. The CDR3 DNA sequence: TGCAGCTCCTGGGACAGGAGCACCTATGGCTACACCTTC. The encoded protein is CSSWDRSTYGYTF.

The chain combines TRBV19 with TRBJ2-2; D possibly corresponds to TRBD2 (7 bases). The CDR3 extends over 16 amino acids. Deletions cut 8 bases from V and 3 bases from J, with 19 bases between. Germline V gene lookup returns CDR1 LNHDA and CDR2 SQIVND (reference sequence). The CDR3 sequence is CASSLIGGGYTGELFF. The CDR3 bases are TGTGCCAGTTCTTTGATCGGCGGGGGCTACACCGGGGAGCTGTTTTTT.

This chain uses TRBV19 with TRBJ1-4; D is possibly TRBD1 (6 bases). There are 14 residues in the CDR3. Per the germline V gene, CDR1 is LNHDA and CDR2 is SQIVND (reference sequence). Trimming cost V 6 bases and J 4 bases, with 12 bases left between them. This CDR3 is CASSLTGVNEKLFF. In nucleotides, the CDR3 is TGTGCCAGTAGCTTGACAGGCGTTAATGAAAAACTGTTTTTT.

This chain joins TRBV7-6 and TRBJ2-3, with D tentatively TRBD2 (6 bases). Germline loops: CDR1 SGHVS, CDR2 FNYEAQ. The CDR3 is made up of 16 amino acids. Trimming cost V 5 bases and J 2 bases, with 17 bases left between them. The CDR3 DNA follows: TGTGCCAGCAGCCCACCTTCGGGACTCTACACAGATACGCAGTATTTT. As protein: CASSPPSGLYTDTQYF.

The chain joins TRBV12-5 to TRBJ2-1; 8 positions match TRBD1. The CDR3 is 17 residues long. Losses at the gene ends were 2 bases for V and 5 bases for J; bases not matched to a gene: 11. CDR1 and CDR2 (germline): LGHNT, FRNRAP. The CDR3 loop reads CASGLPAWGQDHNEQFF. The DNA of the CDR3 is TGTGCTAGTGGTTTGCCCGCTTGGGGACAGGACCACAATGAGCAGTTCTTC.

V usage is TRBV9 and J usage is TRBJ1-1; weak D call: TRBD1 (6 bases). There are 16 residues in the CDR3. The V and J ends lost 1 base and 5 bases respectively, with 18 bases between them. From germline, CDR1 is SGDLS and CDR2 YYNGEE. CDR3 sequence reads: CASSVSTGGAGTEAFF. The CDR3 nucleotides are TGTGCCAGCAGCGTATCGACGGGGGGGGCAGGGACTGAAGCTTTCTTT.

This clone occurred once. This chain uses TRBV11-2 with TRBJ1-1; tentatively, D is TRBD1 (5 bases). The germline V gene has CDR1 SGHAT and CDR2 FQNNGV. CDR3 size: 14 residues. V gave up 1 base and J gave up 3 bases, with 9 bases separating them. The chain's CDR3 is CASSLGGAYTEAFF. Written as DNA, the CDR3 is TGTGCCAGCAGCTTAGGTGGGGCCTACACTGAAGCTTTCTTT.

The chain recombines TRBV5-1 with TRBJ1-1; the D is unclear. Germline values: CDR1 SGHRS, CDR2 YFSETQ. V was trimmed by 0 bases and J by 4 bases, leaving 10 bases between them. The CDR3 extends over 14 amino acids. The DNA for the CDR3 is TGCGCCAGCAGCTTGGTTCCGGGAAGCACTGAAGCTTTCTTT. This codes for CASSLVPGSTEAFF.

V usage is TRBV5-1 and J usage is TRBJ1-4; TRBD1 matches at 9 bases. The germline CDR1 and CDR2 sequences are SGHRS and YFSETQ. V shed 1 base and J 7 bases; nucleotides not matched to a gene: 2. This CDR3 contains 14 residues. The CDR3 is CASSLNRGREKLFF. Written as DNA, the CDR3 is TGCGCCAGCAGCTTGAACAGGGGGCGTGAAAAACTGTTTTTT.

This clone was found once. CDR3 loop: CATSDGQGVTKETQYF. The DNA of the CDR3 is TGTGCCACCAGTGACGGACAGGGGGTGACTAAAGAGACCCAGTACTTC. The chain links TRBV24-1 to TRBJ2-5, with 10 bases fitting TRBD1. With 4 bases clipped from V and 3 bases from J, the junction kept 7 bases outside the gene matches. The CDR3 has 16 residues. Germline V gives CDR1 KGHDR, CDR2 SFDVKD.

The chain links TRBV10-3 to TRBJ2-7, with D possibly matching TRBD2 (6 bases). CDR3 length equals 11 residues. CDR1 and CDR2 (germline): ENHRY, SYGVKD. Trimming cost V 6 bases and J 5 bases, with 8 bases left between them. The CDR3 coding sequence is TGTGCCATCAGGCGGGAAAACGAGCAGTACTTC. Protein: CAIRRENEQYF.

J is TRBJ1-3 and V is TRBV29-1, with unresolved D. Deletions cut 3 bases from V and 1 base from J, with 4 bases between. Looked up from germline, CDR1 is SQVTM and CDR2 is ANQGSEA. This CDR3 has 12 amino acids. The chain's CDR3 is CSVELSGNTIYF. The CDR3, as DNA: TGCAGCGTTGAGTTATCTGGAAACACCATATATTTT. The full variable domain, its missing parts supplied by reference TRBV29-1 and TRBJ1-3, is SAVISQKPSRDICQRGTSLTIQCQVDSQVTMMFWYRQQPGQSLTLIATANQGSEATYESGFVIDKFPISRPNLTFSTLTVSNMSPEDSSIYLCSVELSGNTIYFGEGSWLTVV.